Shown below are 26 T cell receptor beta chains from a single sample sequenced in a study of T cell repertoires in cytomegalovirus infection. TCRdb passed the reads through MiXCR, listing each CDR3 protein once. The sample lists roughly 990,000 distinct CDR3 sequences, approximately 31% occurring once. These receptors' targets are unknown. The sample in question was cultured CD8+ T cells from PBMCs, obtained from culture after CMV antigen stimulation. All receptors come from a human donor in good health (CMV status not recorded). Some clones in this sample may be carry-over from other donors' samples.

This clonotype was picked up a small number of times. V usage is TRBV20-1 and J usage is TRBJ2-7; 15 bases are a match to TRBD2. This CDR3 contains 13 residues. The V segment lost 6 bases and the J segment 9 bases; nucleotides outside the gene matches: 6. The germline CDR1 and CDR2 sequences are DFQATT and SNEGSKA (reference sequence). The CDR3 loop is CSARTSGGALQYV. The CDR3 nucleotides are TGCAGTGCCCGGACTAGCGGGGGGGCATTGCAGTACGTC.

This chain uses TRBV12-3 or TRBV12-4 with TRBJ2-7; TRBD2 might be the D (6 bases). V was shortened by 5 bases and J by 0 bases, with 11 bases between the two germline ends. The CDR3 length is 14 residues. CDR3 in DNA: TGTGCCAGCAGTACTAGCCAAAGCTCCTACGAGCAGTACTTC. Amino acid sequence: CASSTSQSSYEQYF.

This chain links TRBV7-9 with TRBJ2-5, with D possibly matching TRBD2 (6 bases). Trimming stripped 0 bases from V and 5 bases from J, with 13 bases between. Germline V gene lookup returns CDR1 SEHNR and CDR2 FQNEAQ (reference sequence). The CDR3 runs to 15 residues. The CDR3 loop reads CASSLARGMGETQYF. CDR3 in DNA: TGTGCCAGCAGCTTAGCCCGGGGGATGGGGGAGACCCAGTACTTC.

In this sample, this clonotype turned up a few times. The chain joins TRBV27 to TRBJ2-7; D tentatively reads TRBD1 or TRBD2 (5 bases each). CDR1 and CDR2 from the germline V gene are MNHEY and SMNVEV (reference sequence). The CDR3 sequence is 14 residues long. V was clipped by 5 bases and J by 2 bases, with 13 bases between them. The CDR3 sequence: CASSPSWGTYEQYV. The CDR3, as DNA: TGTGCCAGCAGTCCCTCGTGGGGGACCTACGAGCAGTACGTC.

On this clonotype itself: A much larger clonotype is one base distant, so this may be a read error. For the CDR3, the DNA is TGTGCCAGCAGCTACGGGACAGCTCACACTGAAGCTTTCTTT. Amino acids: CASSYGTAHTEAFF. This chain uses TRBV7-2 with TRBJ1-1; 7 nucleotides line up with TRBD1. CDR3 length equals 14 residues. The germline CDR1 and CDR2 sequences are SGHTA and FQGNSA. V was pared by 4 bases and J by 3 bases, with 5 bases of the junction left unmatched.

V is TRBV6-7 and J is TRBJ2-3; TRBD1 matches at 10 bases. TRBV6-7 is identified as an open reading frame with a role that is uncertain. V was pared by 11 bases and J by 1 base, with 6 bases of the junction left unmatched. The CDR3 spans 14 residues. CDR3 coding DNA: TGTGCCTTGGTCGGGACAGGGGGCACAGATACGCAGTATTTT. This encodes CALVGTGGTDTQYF.

This clonotype has a handful of counts. The V and J genes are TRBV6-2 or TRBV6-3 and TRBJ2-1, with TRBD1 identical over 7 bases. The CDR3 is 15 amino acids. Trimming cost V 4 bases and J 5 bases; bases outside gene matches: 8. The germline CDR1 and CDR2 sequences are MNHEY and SVGEGT. The CDR3 reads CASSSSWDSDNEQFF. The CDR3, as DNA: TGTGCCAGCAGTTCCTCCTGGGACAGCGACAATGAGCAGTTCTTC.

This clonotype was seen ten or more times. J is TRBJ2-2 and V is TRBV7-9, with a tentative D call TRBD1 (5 bases). From germline, CDR1 is SEHNR and CDR2 FQNEAQ (reference sequence). Deletions cut 1 base from V and 1 base from J, with 19 bases between. CDR3 length: 19 residues. This chain's CDR3 is CASSLEVRVRTLNTGELFF. The CDR3 DNA is TGTGCCAGCAGCTTAGAGGTCAGGGTAAGGACCCTGAACACCGGGGAGCTGTTTTTT. Using reference TRBV7-9 and TRBJ2-2 for the parts outside the CDR3, the full variable domain is DTGVSQNPRHKITKRGQNVTFRCDPISEHNRLYWYRQTLGQGPEFLTYFQNEAQLEKSRLLSDRFSAERPKGSFSTLEIQRTEQGDSAMYLCASSLEVRVRTLNTGELFFGEGSRLTVL.

This chain joins TRBV2 and TRBJ2-7; possibly TRBD1 for D (6 bases). Germline CDR1 SNHLY, CDR2 FYNNEI. The CDR3 has 15 residues. The CDR3 sequence: CASSEEEAAGVEQYV. In nucleotides, the CDR3 is TGTGCCAGCAGTGAAGAGGAAGCGGCAGGGGTTGAGCAATACGTC.

This clonotype was picked up many times. In DNA form, the CDR3 reads TGTGCCAGCAGCACCACCGGGGAGCTGTTTTTT. Protein sequence: CASSTTGELFF. The chain uses TRBV7-2 and TRBJ2-2; D ambiguous. Germline lookup yields CDR1 SGHTA and CDR2 FQGNSA. V was pared by 5 bases and J by 4 bases, with 2 bases between. This CDR3 contains 11 residues. Full variable domain (rest looked up from reference TRBV7-2 and TRBJ2-2): GAGVSQSPSNKVTEKGKDVELRCDPISGHTALYWYRQSLGQGLEFLIYFQGNSAPDKSGLPSDRFSAERTGGSVSTLTIQRTQQEDSAVYLCASSTTGELFFGEGSRLTVL.

This CDR3 reads CASSHATETYGYTF. Here the CDR3 DNA reads TGTGCCAGCAGTCACGCGACGGAAACCTATGGCTACACCTTC. The chain has TRBV27 and TRBJ1-2; unclear D gene. The CDR3 spans 14 residues. V lost 5 bases to trimming and J lost 4 bases, with 14 bases between them. The germline gives CDR1 MNHEY, CDR2 SMNVEV (reference sequence).

This clonotype was picked up one time. This chain joins TRBV6-1 and TRBJ2-1; the D gene is possibly TRBD2 (7 bases). Trimming pared 8 bases from V and 8 bases from J, leaving 22 bases between. Germline CDR1 and CDR2: MNHNS and SASEGT. The CDR3 totals 15 residues. The CDR3 DNA reads TGTGCCAGCCGGGACCTGGGGGGGGCGTTGGATGAGCAGTTCTTC. Translation gives CASRDLGGALDEQFF.

The rearrangement uses TRBV6-5 and TRBJ1-6; the D gene is possibly TRBD1 (5 bases). Germline V gives CDR1 MNHEY, CDR2 SVGAGI. This CDR3 comprises 17 residues. V was clipped by 4 bases and J by 7 bases, with 20 bases between them. The CDR3 protein is CASSSNPGGVGNSPLHF. The CDR3 DNA reads as TGTGCCAGCAGTTCAAACCCTGGGGGGGTCGGGAATTCACCCCTCCACTTT.

The CDR3 protein is CASSYSRGQQYF. The CDR3 DNA follows: TGTGCCAGCAGTTACTCGAGGGGGCAGCAGTATTTT. V and J are TRBV6-6 and TRBJ2-3; 7 positions match TRBD1. V lost 0 bases, J lost 11 bases, and 2 bases stayed unmatched. This CDR3 has 12 residues. In germline, CDR1 is MNHNY, CDR2 SVGAGI (reference sequence).

V gene TRBV6-5 combines with J gene TRBJ2-1, with 11 nucleotides matching TRBD1. The length of the CDR3 is 17 residues. The trim removed 4 bases at V and 13 bases at J, leaving 18 bases unmatched. CDR1 and CDR2 (germline): MNHEY, SVGAGI. This CDR3 reads CASSFRTGGAYPFPQFF. CDR3 DNA sequence: TGTGCCAGCAGTTTCCGGACAGGGGGCGCCTATCCCTTTCCTCAGTTCTTC.

This chain uses TRBV12-3 or TRBV12-4 with TRBJ2-5; D possibly corresponds to TRBD2 (7 bases). V was pared by 4 bases and J by 4 bases, with 16 bases between. CDR3 length: 15 residues. DNA for the CDR3: TGTGCCAGCAGTTCGCGCGGGGGCTTGAGAGAGACCCAGTACTTC. It specifies CASSSRGGLRETQYF.

The rearrangement joins TRBV6-5 to TRBJ1-2; 7 nucleotides match TRBD1. CDR3 length: 14 amino acids. In germline, CDR1 is MNHEY, CDR2 SVGAGI. V lost 3 bases and J lost 6; bases outside the gene matches: 7. The chain's CDR3 is CASSYSWDRDGYTF. For the CDR3, the DNA is TGTGCCAGCAGTTATTCGTGGGACAGAGATGGCTACACCTTC.

The chain couples TRBV6-1 to TRBJ2-3; 8 bases match TRBD1. Germline CDR1 is MNHNS and CDR2 is SASEGT. The CDR3 is 15 residues long. The J segment lost 4 bases and the V segment lost 1 base, leaving 4 bases of the junction unmatched. CDR3 sequence: CASSEEGQGPDTQYF. DNA of the CDR3: TGTGCCAGCAGTGAAGAAGGACAGGGCCCAGATACGCAGTATTTT.

This chain joins TRBV7-9 and TRBJ2-1, with 9 bases identical to TRBD2. V was clipped by 2 bases and J by 6 bases; unmatched bases: 5. The germline V gene encodes CDR1 SEHNR and CDR2 FQNEAQ (reference sequence). The CDR3 is 15 amino acids. The CDR3 DNA reads TGTGCCAGCAGCTTATCATTAGCGGGGGCCAATGAGCAGTTCTTC. This codes for CASSLSLAGANEQFF.

J is TRBJ2-7 and V is TRBV5-4; no clear D gene. The germline V gene has CDR1 SGHNT and CDR2 YYREEE (reference sequence). The CDR3 sequence is 12 residues long. Trimming shortened V by 0 bases and J by 3 bases, and 4 bases separated the two germline ends. CDR3 sequence reads: CASSLDLYEQYV. CDR3 DNA sequence: TGTGCCAGCAGCTTGGATCTCTACGAGCAGTACGTC.

There are many counts of this clonotype. The chain has TRBV7-9 and TRBJ2-1; D may be TRBD2 (5 bases). Trimming left V 4 bases short and J 4 bases short, with 14 bases between. Germline lookup yields CDR1 SEHNR and CDR2 FQNEAQ (reference sequence). This CDR3 comprises 15 residues. Here the CDR3 reads CASSSPIEGYNEQFF. The CDR3 nucleotides read TGTGCCAGCAGCTCCCCGATTGAGGGATACAATGAGCAGTTCTTC.

The genes are TRBV5-1 and TRBJ2-2; D is undetermined. The V end was cut by 2 bases, the J end by 2 bases, with 10 bases between. Germline CDR1 SGHRS, CDR2 YFSETQ. This CDR3 contains 15 residues. The CDR3 sequence is CASSFSRQNTGELFF. CDR3 bases: TGCGCCAGCAGCTTCAGCAGGCAAAACACCGGGGAGCTGTTTTTT.

Details on this clonotype: At one end the junction does not follow the germline gene, possibly because of a read error. The chain has TRBV5-6 and TRBJ2-2, with 10 bases lining up with TRBD1. Germline V gene sequence: CDR1 SGHDT, CDR2 YYEEEE. The CDR3 consists of 16 residues. CDR3 protein: CASSLEGTGDTGELFF. Here the CDR3 DNA reads TGTGCCAGCAGTTTGGAAGGGACAGGGGACACCGGGGAGCTGTTTTTT. Using reference TRBV5-6 and TRBJ2-2 for the parts outside the CDR3, the full variable domain is DAGVTQSPTHLIKTRGQQVTLRCSPKSGHDTVSWYQQALGQGPQFIFQYYEEEERQRGNFPDRFSGHQFPNYSSELNVNALLLGDSALYLCASSLEGTGDTGELFFGEGSRLTVL.

This clonotype was detected ten times or more. The chain is built from TRBV7-9 and TRBJ1-5; D uncertain. The V and J ends lost 5 bases and 6 bases respectively, with 14 bases between them. This CDR3 spans 14 amino acids. Germline CDR1 reads SEHNR; CDR2 reads FQNEAQ (reference sequence). The CDR3 is CASSPGGSLQPQHF. As DNA, the CDR3 is TGTGCCAGCAGCCCCGGAGGGTCCCTTCAGCCCCAGCATTTT.

The V gene is TRBV28, the J gene TRBJ2-4; 8 bases match TRBD1. Looked up from germline, CDR1 is MDHEN and CDR2 is SYDVKM. V shed 5 bases, J shed 9 bases, and the junction held 12 bases outside the gene matches. The length of the CDR3 is 15 residues. In nucleotides, the CDR3 is TGTGCCAGCAGTCATGGACAGGGCTTTCAGTCCATTCAGTACTTC. Translation: CASSHGQGFQSIQYF.

This chain uses TRBV6-1 with TRBJ2-2, with TRBD1 matching 8 bases. J was trimmed by 4 bases and V by 7 bases; bases with no gene match: 2. CDR1 and CDR2 (germline): MNHNS, SASEGT. The CDR3 contains 13 residues. The CDR3 nucleotides are TGTGCCAGCATCGACAGGGGCACCGGGGAGCTGTTTTTT. It translates to CASIDRGTGELFF.